This T cell receptor beta chain stems from a study of Graves' ophthalmopathy and Graves' hyperthyroidism. The overall study: Hyperthyroidism was considered stable when no ophthalmopathy appeared within 18 months of follow-up.

Details on this clonotype: With a much larger clone just one base away, this may be a read error.

Exclusion applied to patients with other autoimmune diseases, uncontrolled infections, pregnancy or lactation. The authors diagnosed from clinical symptoms, serum thyroxine, TRAb, thyroid ultrasound and orbital computed tomography. This CDR3 comprises 17 residues. In germline, CDR1 is SGHRS, CDR2 YFSETQ. V lost 4 bases, J lost 1 base, and 8 bases stayed unmatched. Amplified material comprised TCR beta CDR3 regions derived from RNA transcripts. Amplification began with first-round RT-PCR using HTBI primers, then second-round multiplex PCR was performed. MiXCR was run by TCRdb on the multiplex PCR reads, yielding one entry per CDR3 protein. Here the sample spans over a million distinct CDR3 sequences, about two fifths being singletons.

The source is an adult man with Graves' hyperthyroidism. The sequenced material came from peripheral blood or thyroid tissue (not recorded which). V gene TRBV5-1 combines with J gene TRBJ2-5; 12 nucleotides line up with TRBD2. CDR3 sequence: CASSPVRTSGTQETQYF. CDR3 nucleotide sequence: TGCGCCAGCAGCCCAGTCAGGACTAGCGGGACCCAAGAGACCCAGTACTTC.